Listed below are T cell receptor beta chains from one sample, sequenced in a study of blood T cell repertoires in COVID-19. Some clones are missing from TCRdb's copy, which holds only in-frame ones; the method was immunoSEQ multiplex PCR. The sample consists of about 120,000 clones, about 89% of them appearing once. Material for sequencing was peripheral blood. These receptors were collected from a woman in her seventies with COVID-19, enrolled during active disease. Both conserved end residues are part of each CDR3. A D gene is named only where the DNA matches it firmly. Only part of the rows carry a size: once, few, many, or a class if the clone is expanded.

TRBV15	.	.	TRBJ2-7	TGTGTCACCAGCAGAGATTATACAGGGACGGGTTCCTACGAGCAGTACTTC	CVTSRDYTGTGSYEQYF
TRBV24-1	.	once	TRBJ2-7	TGTGCCACCCGCGGGACAGACTCCTACGAGCAGTACTTC	CATRGTDSYEQYF
TRBV29-1	.	medium-sized	TRBJ2-1	TGCAGCGTTGGAAAGGAAGGGGTTCAGTACAATGAGCAGTTCTTC	CSVGKEGVQYNEQFF
TRBV24-1	.	.	TRBJ1-1	TGTGCCACCAGTGCGGGTGCTGAAGCTTTCTTT	CATSAGAEAFF
TRBV6-6	TRBD1	.	TRBJ2-7	TGTGCCAGCAGACGGGACAGTTCGTACTACGAGCAGTACTTC	CASRRDSSYYEQYF
TRBV9	.	.	TRBJ1-2	TGTGCCAGCGGACAGAACTATGGCTACACCTTC	CASGQNYGYTF
TRBV20-1	TRBD1	.	TRBJ1-1	TGCAGTGCTACCCGGGACAGGGGAGCTTTCTTT	CSATRDRGAFF
TRBV28	TRBD2	.	TRBJ2-1	TGTGCCAGCAGTGACTCTAGCGGGGGGTACAATGAGCAGTTCTTC	CASSDSSGGYNEQFF
TRBV5-6	TRBD1	.	TRBJ1-2	TGTGCCAGCAGCTTGCAGGGGGGATATGGCTACACCTTC	CASSLQGGYGYTF
TRBV19	.	.	TRBJ1-1	TGTGCCAGTAGTATAGGCGTTGGTAGAGCGGGGCCGAACACTGAAGCTTTCTTT	CASSIGVGRAGPNTEAFF